The rows below give T cell receptor beta chains drawn from one sample of a study of Ad26.COV2.S vaccination and SARS-CoV-2 variants. Here immunoSEQ multiplex PCR was the method, and the copy in TCRdb shows in-frame clones only, minus some. Altogether more than 300,000 clones are present, 85% to 90% being singletons, with the ten largest covering 1.9%. The sequencing used peripheral blood, collected in a trial of Ad26.COV2.S vaccine versus placebo. The receptors were sampled from a person aged 18-65 years who received the Ad26.COV2.S COVID-19 vaccine or a placebo. CDR3s include the opening cysteine and the closing phenylalanine or tryptophan. Each record gives: D gene, J gene, clone size, V gene, CDR3 protein, CDR3 DNA. The D gene is left open where the match is weak. Clone size is given for some rows only: seen once, a few or many times, or a class if the clone is expanded.

>-|TRBJ1-2|-|TRBV5-4
CASFPKQGAGYGYTF
TGTGCCAGCTTCCCCAAACAGGGTGCCGGCTATGGCTACACCTTC
>-|TRBJ2-5|-|TRBV13
CASSLGVGKGETQYF
TGTGCCAGCAGCTTAGGTGTGGGGAAAGGGGAGACCCAGTACTTC
>TRBD1|TRBJ2-7|-|TRBV2
CASSTGTGSYEQYF
TGTGCCAGCAGCACCGGGACAGGGAGTTACGAGCAGTACTTC
>-|TRBJ1-4|-|TRBV25-1
CASSEFKGRRATNEKLFF
TGTGCCAGCAGTGAATTTAAGGGACGCCGTGCAACTAATGAAAAACTGTTTTTT
>-|TRBJ2-7|-|TRBV5-1
CASSLVPALLGSYEQYF
TGCGCCAGCAGCTTGGTACCAGCGCTACTGGGGTCCTACGAGCAGTACTTC
>TRBD1|TRBJ1-3|-|TRBV6-5
CAGGTAFLSGNTIYF
TGTGCCGGAGGGACAGCTTTCCTCTCTGGAAACACCATATATTTT
>-|TRBJ1-2|-|TRBV7-9
CASSLGGAVATYGYTF
TGTGCCAGCAGCTTAGGGGGGGCAGTAGCTACCTATGGCTACACCTTC
>-|TRBJ2-1|-|TRBV29-1
CSVANNEQFF
TGCAGCGTTGCTAACAATGAGCAGTTCTTC
>-|TRBJ2-1|-|TRBV6-5
CASSYRNEQFF
TGTGCCAGCAGTTACAGGAATGAGCAGTTCTTC
>TRBD2|TRBJ2-1|-|TRBV19
CASSIRAGVGWNEQFF
TGTGCCAGTAGTATTCGAGCGGGGGTGGGATGGAATGAGCAGTTCTTC
>-|TRBJ1-1|-|TRBV6-5
CASNRGPYTEAFF
TGTGCCAGCAACCGAGGACCTTACACTGAAGCTTTCTTT
>-|TRBJ1-5|-|TRBV7-6
CASSLGPNQPQHF
TGTGCCAGCAGCCTCGGACCAAATCAGCCCCAGCATTTT
>-|TRBJ1-5|-|TRBV6-1
CASSEKVLGTQNQPQHF
TGTGCCAGCAGTGAAAAGGTTTTAGGAACGCAAAATCAGCCCCAGCATTTT
>-|TRBJ1-5|-|TRBV3-1/TRBV3-2
CASSQGAGVQPQHF
TGTGCCAGCAGCCAAGGGGCGGGGGTCCAGCCCCAGCATTTT
>-|TRBJ2-4|few|TRBV7-9
CASSLWVSEAKNIQYF
TGTGCCAGCAGCTTGTGGGTCTCCGAGGCCAAAAACATTCAGTACTTC
>-|TRBJ1-6|-|TRBV3-1/TRBV3-2
CASSQAGGGSPLHF
TGTGCCAGCAGCCAAGCAGGCGGAGGATCACCCCTCCACTTT